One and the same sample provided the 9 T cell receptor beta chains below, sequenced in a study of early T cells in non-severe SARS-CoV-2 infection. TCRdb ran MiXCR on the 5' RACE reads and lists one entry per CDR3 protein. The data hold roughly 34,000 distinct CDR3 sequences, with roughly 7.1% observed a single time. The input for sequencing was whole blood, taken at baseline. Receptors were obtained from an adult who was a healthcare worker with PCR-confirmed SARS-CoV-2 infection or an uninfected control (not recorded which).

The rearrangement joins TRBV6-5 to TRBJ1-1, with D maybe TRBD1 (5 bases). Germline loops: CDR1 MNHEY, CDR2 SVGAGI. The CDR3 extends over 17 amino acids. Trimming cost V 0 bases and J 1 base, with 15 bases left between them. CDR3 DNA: TGTGCCAGCAGTTACTCGAGGGGAGGGTCGGGGAACACTGAAGCTTTCTTT. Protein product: CASSYSRGGSGNTEAFF.

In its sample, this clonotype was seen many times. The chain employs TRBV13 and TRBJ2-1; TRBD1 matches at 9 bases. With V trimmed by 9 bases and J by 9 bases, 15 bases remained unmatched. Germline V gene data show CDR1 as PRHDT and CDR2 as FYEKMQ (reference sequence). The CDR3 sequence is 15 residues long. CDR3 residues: CARSLRGGQGAEQFF. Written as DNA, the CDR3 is TGTGCCAGATCCCTTAGAGGGGGACAGGGAGCTGAGCAGTTCTTC.

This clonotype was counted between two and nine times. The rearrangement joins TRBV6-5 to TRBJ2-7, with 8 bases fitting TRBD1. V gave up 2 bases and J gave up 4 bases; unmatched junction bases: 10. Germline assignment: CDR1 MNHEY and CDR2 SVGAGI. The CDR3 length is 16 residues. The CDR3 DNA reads TGTGCCAGCAGTTACAGTGTGGGACAGGAGACTTACGAGCAGTACTTC. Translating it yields CASSYSVGQETYEQYF.

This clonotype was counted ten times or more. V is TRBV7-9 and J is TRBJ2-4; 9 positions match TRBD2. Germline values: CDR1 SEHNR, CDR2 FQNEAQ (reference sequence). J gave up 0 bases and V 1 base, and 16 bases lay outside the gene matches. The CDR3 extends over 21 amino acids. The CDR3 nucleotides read TGTGCCAGCAGCTTAGGGAGACTAGCGGATAAAGAGATCCAAGCCAAAAACATTCAGTACTTC. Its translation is CASSLGRLADKEIQAKNIQYF.

The CDR3 region has the DNA TGCAGCGTTGAAAGGTTTGGGTTCTCAACCTTC. Its protein product is CSVERFGFSTF. The J gene is TRBJ1-2, the V gene TRBV29-1; D not resolved. Germline CDR1 is SQVTM and CDR2 is ANQGSEA. Trimming pared 2 bases from V and 14 bases from J, leaving 15 bases between. The CDR3 has 11 residues.

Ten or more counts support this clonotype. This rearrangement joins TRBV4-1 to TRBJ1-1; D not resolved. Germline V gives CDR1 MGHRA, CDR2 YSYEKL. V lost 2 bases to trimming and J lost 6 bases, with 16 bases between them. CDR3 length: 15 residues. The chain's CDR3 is CASSQRGDGIAEAFF. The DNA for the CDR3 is TGCGCCAGCAGCCAACGAGGTGATGGTATCGCTGAAGCTTTCTTT.

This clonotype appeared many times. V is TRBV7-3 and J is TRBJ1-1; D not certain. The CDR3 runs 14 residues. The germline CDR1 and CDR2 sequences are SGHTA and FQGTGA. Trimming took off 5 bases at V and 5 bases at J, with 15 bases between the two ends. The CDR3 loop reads CASSLQTGLTEAFF. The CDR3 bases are TGTGCCAGCAGCCTCCAGACGGGGTTAACTGAAGCTTTCTTT.

The CDR3 nucleotides are TGTGCCAGCAGCGTAATGGGGGAGGTACAAGAGACCCAGTACTTC. Protein sequence: CASSVMGEVQETQYF. The rearrangement links TRBV9 to TRBJ2-5; a weak D match, TRBD2 (6 bases). The germline V gene encodes CDR1 SGDLS and CDR2 YYNGEE. The CDR3 covers 15 residues. The V end lost 1 base, the J end lost 2 bases, and 12 bases lay between the germline ends. The whole variable domain, filled in from reference TRBV9 and TRBJ2-5, reads DSGVTQTPKHLITATGQRVTLRCSPRSGDLSVYWYQQSLDQGLQFLIQYYNGEERAKGNILERFSAQQFPDLHSELNLSSLELGDSALYFCASSVMGEVQETQYFGPGTRLLVL.

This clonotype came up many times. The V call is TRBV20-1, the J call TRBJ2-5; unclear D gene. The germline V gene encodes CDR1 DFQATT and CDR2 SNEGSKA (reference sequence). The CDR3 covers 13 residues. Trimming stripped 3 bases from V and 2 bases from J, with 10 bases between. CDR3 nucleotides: TGCAGTGCTAGGCTCTCATATCAAGAGACCCAGTACTTC. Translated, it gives CSARLSYQETQYF.